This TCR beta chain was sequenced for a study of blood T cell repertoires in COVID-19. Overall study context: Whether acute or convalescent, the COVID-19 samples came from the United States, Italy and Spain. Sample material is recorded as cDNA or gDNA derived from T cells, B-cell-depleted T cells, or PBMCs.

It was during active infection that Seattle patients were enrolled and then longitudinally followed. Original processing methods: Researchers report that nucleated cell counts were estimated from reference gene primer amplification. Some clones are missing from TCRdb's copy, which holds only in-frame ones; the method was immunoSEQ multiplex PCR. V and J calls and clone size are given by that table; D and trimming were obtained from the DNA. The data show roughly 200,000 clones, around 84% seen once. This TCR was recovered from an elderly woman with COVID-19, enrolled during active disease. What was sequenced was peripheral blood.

The CDR3 nucleotides read TGTGCCAGAACAACAGGGCGACCGTCCTCTGGAAACACCATATATTTT. Its protein is CARTTGRPSSGNTIYF. The rearrangement joins TRBV21-1 to TRBJ1-3; the DNA was not used to check the table's D call, TRBD1. TRBV21-1 is flagged as a pseudogene. CDR3 length: 16 residues.